One sample yielded the 30 T cell receptor beta chains listed below, sequenced in a study of blood T cell repertoires in COVID-19. Libraries were prepared by immunoSEQ multiplex PCR; TCRdb keeps only in-frame clonotypes and omits some of them. This sample has a few hundred thousand clones, with about 90% found just once. Sequencing used peripheral blood. The receptors here all came from a woman aged 70 to 79 with COVID-19, enrolled during active disease.

The gene calls are TRBV7-3 and TRBJ2-1; 11 bases are a match to TRBD2. The V segment lost 5 bases and the J segment 8 bases; nucleotides outside the gene matches: 8. The germline V gene encodes CDR1 SGHTA and CDR2 FQGTGA. The CDR3 is 15 amino acids. The CDR3 DNA is TGTGCCAGCAGCCCGGGACTAGCGGAGGGGGATGAGCAGTTCTTC. It codes for CASSPGLAEGDEQFF.

This rearrangement joins TRBV27 to TRBJ1-1, with TRBD1 matching over 9 bases. CDR1 is MNHEY, CDR2 SMNVEV, per germline (reference sequence). There are 14 residues in the CDR3. Trimming took 2 bases from V and 11 from J; bases not matched to a gene: 9. In DNA form, the CDR3 reads TGTGCCAGCAGTTTAGGCCGGGACAGGGTCTTGGCTTTCTTT. Protein product: CASSLGRDRVLAFF.

The chain couples TRBV5-6 to TRBJ1-1; tentative D call: TRBD1 (6 bases). The CDR3 runs to 14 residues. Deletions cut 4 bases from V and 0 bases from J, with 10 bases between. Per germline, CDR1 SGHDT and CDR2 YYEEEE. CDR3 region: CASSQHRVNTEAFF. CDR3 DNA sequence: TGTGCCAGCAGCCAACACAGGGTGAACACTGAAGCTTTCTTT.

The chain uses TRBV6-5 and TRBJ2-2; no definite D call. This CDR3 contains 12 residues. CDR1 and CDR2 (germline): MNHEY, SVGAGI. V lost 0 bases and J 7 bases, leaving 3 bases between the germline ends. The DNA of the CDR3 is TGTGCCAGCAGTTACTCTATCGGGGAGCTGTTTTTT. This encodes CASSYSIGELFF.

This clone has just a few counts. The V call is TRBV7-6, the J call TRBJ1-1; 9 bases line up with TRBD1. Germline lookup yields CDR1 SGHVS and CDR2 FNYEAQ. The CDR3 spans 13 residues. Trimming removed 5 bases from V and 3 bases from J; junction bases left unmatched: 1. The CDR3 here is CASSRQGDTEAFF. The DNA of the CDR3 is TGTGCCAGCAGCCGACAGGGGGACACTGAAGCTTTCTTT.

The chain employs TRBV19 and TRBJ1-6, with D possibly matching TRBD1 (5 bases). In germline, CDR1 is LNHDA, CDR2 SQIVND (reference sequence). This CDR3 is 15 amino acids long. The ends were cut back, 4 bases at V and 0 bases at J, with 7 bases in the middle. The CDR3 reads CASSRQSSYNSPLHF. CDR3 nucleotide sequence: TGTGCCAGTAGTAGACAGAGCTCCTATAATTCACCCCTCCACTTT.

The V gene is TRBV2, the J gene TRBJ2-7; 9 positions agree with TRBD1. The V gene end was trimmed by 6 bases and the J gene end by 0 bases; junction bases not matched to a gene: 6. From germline, CDR1 is SNHLY and CDR2 FYNNEI. The CDR3 is 15 amino acids. CDR3 in amino acids: CASSKATGGSYEQYF. DNA of the CDR3: TGTGCCAGCAGCAAAGCGACAGGGGGCTCCTACGAGCAGTACTTC.

This chain uses TRBV6-5 with TRBJ1-2; TRBD1 matches at 9 bases. This CDR3 region has 15 residues. V lost 8 bases and J lost 1; bases outside the gene matches: 8. The germline V gene encodes CDR1 MNHEY and CDR2 SVGAGI. The CDR3 DNA reads as TGTGCCAGCCCGACTCGGGACAGGGATAACTATGGCTACACCTTC. As protein: CASPTRDRDNYGYTF.

With respect to this clone: Compared with germline, one end of the junction differs, possibly owing to a read error. The chain recombines TRBV7-9 with TRBJ1-5, with a possible D match to TRBD1 (5 bases). Germline assignment: CDR1 SEHNR and CDR2 FQNEAQ (reference sequence). The CDR3 runs to 15 residues. The CDR3 DNA is TGTGCCAGCAGCCTAGCTGGGGCTGGCAATCAGCCCCAGCATTTT. Translated: CASSLAGAGNQPQHF.

This chain uses TRBV14 with TRBJ1-1; no clear D. V lost 0 bases, J lost 10 bases, and 24 bases lay in between. This CDR3 has 17 residues. Germline V CDR1 and CDR2: SGHDN, FVKESK. Here the CDR3 reads CASSQDPAEVRGLGAFF. In DNA, the CDR3 is TGTGCCAGCAGCCAAGATCCAGCCGAGGTACGAGGTTTGGGAGCTTTCTTT. Combining the CDR3 with reference TRBV14 and TRBJ1-1 gives the whole variable domain EAGVTQFPSHSVIEKGQTVTLRCDPISGHDNLYWYRRVMGKEIKFLLHFVKESKQDESGMPNNRFLAERTGGTYSTLKVQPAELEDSGVYFCASSQDPAEVRGLGAFFGQGTRLTVV.

This clone is a singleton in its sample. The V call is TRBV14, the J call TRBJ2-3; TRBD1 matches at 7 bases. The CDR3 loop spans 13 amino acids. Trimming cost V 5 bases and J 8 bases; bases outside gene matches: 7. The germline CDR1 and CDR2 sequences are SGHDN and FVKESK. CDR3 loop: CASSWNRGRTQYF. DNA of the CDR3: TGTGCCAGCAGCTGGAACAGGGGTCGTACGCAGTATTTT.

Comments on this clone: A much larger clone differs from this one at a single base, so this may be a read error. This chain connects TRBV7-8 to TRBJ2-3, with D possibly being TRBD1 (5 bases). Germline loops: CDR1 SGHVS, CDR2 FQNEAQ. The CDR3 is made up of 15 amino acids. V was pared by 0 bases and J by 7 bases, with 14 bases between. In DNA form, the CDR3 reads TGTGCCAGCAGCTTAGCAGGGGCCGCAGAAAATACGCAGTATTTT. This translates into CASSLAGAAENTQYF.

The count of this clone is one. The chain links TRBV27 to TRBJ1-1; 7 positions match TRBD1. This CDR3 comprises 14 residues. Trimming at V came to 6 bases and at J to 6 bases, leaving 10 bases not matched to a gene. Per germline, CDR1 MNHEY and CDR2 SMNVEV (reference sequence). CDR3 loop: CASSKQGSFAEAFF. DNA of the CDR3: TGTGCCAGCAGCAAACAGGGGTCGTTCGCTGAAGCTTTCTTT.

This clone turned up a few times. V is TRBV19 and J is TRBJ1-5; perhaps TRBD1 as D (6 bases). Per the germline V gene, CDR1 is LNHDA and CDR2 is SQIVND (reference sequence). Trimming took off 6 bases at V and 0 bases at J, with 12 bases between the two ends. The CDR3 has 15 residues. CDR3 sequence (DNA): TGTGCCAGTAGAGGAGGACAGTATAGCAATCAGCCCCAGCATTTT. Its protein is CASRGGQYSNQPQHF.

The V call is TRBV12-5, the J call TRBJ1-1; 11 bases line up with TRBD1. In germline, CDR1 is LGHNT, CDR2 FRNRAP. CDR3 length: 15 residues. V shed 5 bases, J shed 0 bases, and the junction held 2 bases outside the gene matches. The CDR3 DNA reads as TGTGCTAGTGGTGCGGACAGGGGGCTGAACACTGAAGCTTTCTTT. This gives the protein CASGADRGLNTEAFF.

The rearrangement joins TRBV18 to TRBJ2-7, with TRBD2 as a possible D gene (7 bases). V was clipped by 1 base and J by 6 bases, with 13 bases between them. Germline assignment: CDR1 KGHSH and CDR2 LQKENI. This CDR3 has 14 residues. This CDR3 is CASSPRFGGREQYF. The CDR3 DNA reads as TGTGCCAGCTCACCACGATTCGGGGGGCGCGAGCAGTACTTC.

CDR3 coding DNA: TGTGCCAGCAGCGGGGACAGGTCCCTCGACTCACCCCTCCACTTT. It codes for CASSGDRSLDSPLHF. The gene calls are TRBV9 and TRBJ1-6; 8 positions match TRBD1. After removal of 3 bases from V and 10 bases from J, the junction contained 9 bases not matched to a gene. This CDR3 is 15 amino acids long. Germline CDR1 reads SGDLS; CDR2 reads YYNGEE.

The V gene is TRBV5-1, the J gene TRBJ2-7, with D perhaps TRBD2 (5 bases). The germline V gene has CDR1 SGHRS and CDR2 YFSETQ. The ends were cut back, 0 bases at V and 5 bases at J, with 18 bases in the middle. The CDR3 extends over 16 amino acids. For the CDR3, the DNA is TGCGCCAGCAGCTTGGTAGCGATGGGGAACTACGACGAGCAGTACTTC. Amino acids: CASSLVAMGNYDEQYF.

This chain links TRBV6-6 with TRBJ2-5; 11 bases map to TRBD2. The trim removed 7 bases at V and 5 bases at J, leaving 9 bases unmatched. The CDR3 loop spans 15 amino acids. The germline gives CDR1 MNHNY, CDR2 SVGAGI (reference sequence). The DNA of the CDR3 is TGTGCCAGCACCATAACTAGCGGGAGAGAGGAGACCCAGTACTTC. Translating it yields CASTITSGREETQYF.

The chain uses TRBV5-1 and TRBJ1-4; 7 bases are a match to TRBD1. This CDR3 has 14 amino acids. V was pared by 4 bases and J by 7 bases, with 7 bases of the junction left unmatched. Germline V gene lookup returns CDR1 SGHRS and CDR2 YFSETQ. In DNA form, the CDR3 reads TGCGCCAGCAGCGCGGGACAGCGAGGTGAAAAACTGTTTTTT. This encodes CASSAGQRGEKLFF.

This chain uses TRBV7-9 with TRBJ2-7; D is perhaps TRBD1 (5 bases). CDR1 SEHNR and CDR2 FQNEAQ come from the germline V gene (reference sequence). This CDR3 is built from 13 residues. Between the trimmed V and J ends, which lost 1 base and 5 bases, there was a span of 9 bases. CDR3 protein: CASSLDGAHEQYF. The CDR3 bases are TGTGCCAGCAGCTTAGATGGGGCCCACGAGCAGTACTTC. Looking up the rest from reference TRBV7-9 and TRBJ2-7 gives the full variable domain: DTGVSQNPRHKITKRGQNVTFRCDPISEHNRLYWYRQTLGQGPEFLTYFQNEAQLEKSRLLSDRFSAERPKGSFSTLEIQRTEQGDSAMYLCASSLDGAHEQYFGPGTRLTVT.

The chain combines TRBV28 with TRBJ1-2; 7 bases line up with TRBD1. The CDR3 spans 14 residues. CDR1 is MDHEN, CDR2 SYDVKM, per germline. V was clipped by 6 bases and J by 2 bases; unmatched bases: 6. CDR3 residues: CASSRDSRNYGYTF. The CDR3 DNA reads as TGTGCCAGCAGCCGGGACAGCCGAAACTATGGCTACACCTTC.

The rearrangement links TRBV9 to TRBJ1-6; D not resolved. V was trimmed by 4 bases and J by 5 bases, leaving 10 bases between them. Looked up from germline, CDR1 is SGDLS and CDR2 is YYNGEE. The CDR3 has 14 amino acids. CDR3 nucleotides: TGTGCCAGCAGCCAGACTATGGATAATTCACCCCTCCACTTT. Its protein product is CASSQTMDNSPLHF.

The V and J genes are TRBV7-8 and TRBJ2-7, with 8 nucleotides matching TRBD1. V lost 5 bases and J lost 0; bases outside the gene matches: 6. CDR3 length: 15 amino acids. Germline values: CDR1 SGHVS, CDR2 FQNEAQ. CDR3 residues: CASSPLGQGSYEQYF. As DNA, the CDR3 is TGTGCCAGCAGCCCACTAGGACAGGGCTCCTACGAGCAGTACTTC.

The rearrangement uses TRBV2 and TRBJ1-6; D is unresolved. Germline V gives CDR1 SNHLY, CDR2 FYNNEI. The CDR3 sequence is 14 residues long. V shed 3 bases and J shed 3 bases, with 6 bases lying between them. The CDR3 region is CASSERGYNSPLHF. DNA for the CDR3: TGTGCCAGCAGTGAGAGAGGCTATAATTCACCCCTCCACTTT.

The V gene is TRBV25-1, the J gene TRBJ1-3; the D gene is possibly TRBD1 (6 bases). CDR1 is MGHDK, CDR2 SYGVNS, per germline. Trimming shortened V by 4 bases and J by 10 bases, and 11 bases separated the two germline ends. CDR3 size: 12 residues. CDR3 in amino acids: CASSGTRGTIYF. The DNA for the CDR3 is TGTGCCAGCAGTGGGACCAGGGGAACCATATATTTT.

The chain links TRBV5-1 to TRBJ2-7; TRBD1 aligns across 9 bases. Germline V gives CDR1 SGHRS, CDR2 YFSETQ. The CDR3 runs to 17 residues. V lost 0 bases and J lost 0; bases outside the gene matches: 7. CDR3 DNA: TGCGCCAGCAGCTTGGATTCGACAGGGGGGATCTCCTACGAGCAGTACTTC. Protein sequence: CASSLDSTGGISYEQYF. The variable domain in full, completed from reference TRBV5-1 and TRBJ2-7, reads KAGVTQTPRYLIKTRGQQVTLSCSPISGHRSVSWYQQTPGQGLQFLFEYFSETQRNKGNFPGRFSGRQFSNSRSEMNVSTLELGDSALYLCASSLDSTGGISYEQYFGPGTRLTVT.

This clone was seen a single time. This chain uses TRBV27 with TRBJ1-1; no reliable D call. Looked up from germline, CDR1 is MNHEY and CDR2 is SMNVEV (reference sequence). This CDR3 comprises 19 residues. V dropped 2 bases and J dropped 3 bases, with 25 bases sitting between them. Here the CDR3 reads CASSLRAVRYRGGDTEAFF. The CDR3 coding sequence is TGTGCCAGCAGTTTACGGGCCGTCAGGTATCGGGGTGGTGACACTGAAGCTTTCTTT.

The rearrangement joins TRBV5-6 to TRBJ1-2, with 8 bases identical to TRBD1. V lost 0 bases and J lost 6; bases outside the gene matches: 10. Germline assignment: CDR1 SGHDT and CDR2 YYEEEE. CDR3 length: 16 residues. The CDR3: CASSLGLPGQGDGYTF. CDR3 bases: TGTGCCAGCAGCTTGGGGTTACCCGGACAGGGTGATGGCTACACCTTC.

The CDR3 here is CASGQGAGGYTF. CDR3 nucleotide sequence: TGTGCCAGCGGACAGGGGGCGGGTGGCTACACCTTC. The gene calls are TRBV6-5 and TRBJ1-2; 11 positions agree with TRBD1. The trim removed 8 bases at V and 7 bases at J, leaving 3 bases unmatched. The CDR3 is made up of 12 amino acids. The germline CDR1 and CDR2 sequences are MNHEY and SVGAGI.